This T cell receptor beta chain was captured in a study of CD8 T cells in acute hepatitis C reinfection. Study-level findings and limits: A V04-02/J02-02 clonotype was among 10 to 15 public ones, independent of outcome. Preferential TRBV04 and TRBV06 usage appeared in all groups and was not explained by the naive pool. NS3-1073 specific repertoires were highly diverse across all groups.

Noted time point: naive CD8 control sorted from an acute-time-point sample. V lost 4 bases, J lost 9 bases, and 8 bases stayed unmatched. Germline values: CDR1 MNHEY, CDR2 SMNVEV (reference sequence). The CDR3 length is 15 residues. Sequenced by immunoSEQ multiplex PCR; TCRdb stores in-frame clones only, minus some. This repertoire shows tens of thousands of clones, 80% to 90% found once; its top ten account for about 10%. As regards this clone: The antigen is unknown.

The source of this sequence is a woman younger than 35 who spontaneously cleared hepatitis C infection. The sequenced material came from naive CD8+ T cells from PBMCs. The chain carries TRBV27 and TRBJ1-6; the match to TRBD1 covers 8 bases. The CDR3 region is CASSSTAGGGSPLHF. DNA of the CDR3: TGTGCCAGCAGTTCGACGGCAGGGGGCGGTTCACCCCTCCACTTT.